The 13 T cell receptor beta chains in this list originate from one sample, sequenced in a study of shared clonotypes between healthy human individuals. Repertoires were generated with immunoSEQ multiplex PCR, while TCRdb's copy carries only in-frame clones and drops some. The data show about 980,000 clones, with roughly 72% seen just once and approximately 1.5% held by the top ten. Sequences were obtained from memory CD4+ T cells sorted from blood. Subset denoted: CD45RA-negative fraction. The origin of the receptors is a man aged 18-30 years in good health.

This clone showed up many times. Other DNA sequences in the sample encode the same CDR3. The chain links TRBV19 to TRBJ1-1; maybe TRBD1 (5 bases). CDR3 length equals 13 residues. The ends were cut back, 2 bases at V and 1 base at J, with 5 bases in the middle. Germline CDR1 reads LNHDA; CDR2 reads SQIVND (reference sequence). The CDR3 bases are TGTGCCAGTAGTATACAGGGGAACACTGAAGCTTTCTTT. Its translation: CASSIQGNTEAFF.

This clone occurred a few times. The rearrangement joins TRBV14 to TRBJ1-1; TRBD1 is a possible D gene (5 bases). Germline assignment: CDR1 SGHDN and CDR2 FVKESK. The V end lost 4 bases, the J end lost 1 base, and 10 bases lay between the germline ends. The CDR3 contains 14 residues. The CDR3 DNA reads TGTGCCAGCAGCCTTGCCGGGGCGAACACTGAAGCTTTCTTT. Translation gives CASSLAGANTEAFF.

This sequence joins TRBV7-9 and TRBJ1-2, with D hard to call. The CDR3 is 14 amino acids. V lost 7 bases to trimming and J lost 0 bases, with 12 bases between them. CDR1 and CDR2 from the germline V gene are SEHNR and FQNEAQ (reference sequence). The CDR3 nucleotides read TGTGCCAGCACCCCTAGCGGCGCTAACTATGGCTACACCTTC. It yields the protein CASTPSGANYGYTF.

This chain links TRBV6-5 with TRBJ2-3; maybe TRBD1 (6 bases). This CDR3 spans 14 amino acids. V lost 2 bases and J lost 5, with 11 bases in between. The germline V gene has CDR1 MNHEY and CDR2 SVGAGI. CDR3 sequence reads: CASSYEKGVDTQYF. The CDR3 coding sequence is TGTGCCAGCAGTTACGAGAAGGGGGTAGATACGCAGTATTTT.

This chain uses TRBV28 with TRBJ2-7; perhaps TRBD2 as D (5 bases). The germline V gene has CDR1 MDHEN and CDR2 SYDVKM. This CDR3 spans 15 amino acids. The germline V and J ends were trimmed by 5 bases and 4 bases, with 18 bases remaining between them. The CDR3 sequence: CASSPPDRRGYEQYF. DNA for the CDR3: TGTGCCAGCAGTCCCCCCGATCGAAGAGGGTACGAGCAGTACTTC. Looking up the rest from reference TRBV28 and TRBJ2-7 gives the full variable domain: DVKVTQSSRYLVKRTGEKVFLECVQDMDHENMFWYRQDPGLGLRLIYFSYDVKMKEKGDIPEGYSVSREKKERFSLILESASTNQTSMYLCASSPPDRRGYEQYFGPGTRLTVT.

CDR3 amino acids: CAWTRGEISYEQYF. CDR3 bases: TGTGCCTGGACCCGAGGGGAGATCAGCTACGAGCAGTACTTC. This rearrangement joins TRBV30 to TRBJ2-7; D may correspond to TRBD1 or TRBD2 (5 bases each). The germline V gene has CDR1 GTSNPN and CDR2 SVGIG (reference sequence). CDR3 size: 14 residues. Trimming pared 4 bases from V and 3 bases from J, leaving 16 bases between. Filled out from reference TRBV30 and TRBJ2-7, the complete variable domain reads SQTIHQWPATLVQPVGSPLSLECTVEGTSNPNLYWYRQAAGRGLQLLFYSVGIGQISSEVPQNLSASRPQDRQFILSSKKLLLSDSGFYLCAWTRGEISYEQYFGPGTRLTVT.

The CDR3 bases are TGTGCCAGCAGTGAAACTACAGTCTCCACTGAAGCTTTCTTT. Amino acid sequence: CASSETTVSTEAFF. The V call is TRBV2, the J call TRBJ1-1; D unclear. V was shortened by 2 bases and J by 4 bases, with 11 bases between the two germline ends. Germline loops: CDR1 SNHLY, CDR2 FYNNEI. The CDR3 covers 14 residues.

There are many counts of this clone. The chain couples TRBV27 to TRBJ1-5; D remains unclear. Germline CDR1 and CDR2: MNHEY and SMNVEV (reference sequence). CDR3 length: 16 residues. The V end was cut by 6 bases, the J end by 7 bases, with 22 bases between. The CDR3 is CASRPDKAKNMQPQHF. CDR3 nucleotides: TGTGCCAGCAGACCCGACAAGGCCAAAAATATGCAGCCCCAGCATTTT.

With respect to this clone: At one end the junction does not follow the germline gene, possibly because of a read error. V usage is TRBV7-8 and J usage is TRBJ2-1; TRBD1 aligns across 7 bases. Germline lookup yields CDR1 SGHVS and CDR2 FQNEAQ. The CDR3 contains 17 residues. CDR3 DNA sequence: TGTGCCAGCAGTTTAGGGGGCGGGCAAAGCACCTACAATGAGCAGTTCTTC. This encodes CASSLGGGQSTYNEQFF.

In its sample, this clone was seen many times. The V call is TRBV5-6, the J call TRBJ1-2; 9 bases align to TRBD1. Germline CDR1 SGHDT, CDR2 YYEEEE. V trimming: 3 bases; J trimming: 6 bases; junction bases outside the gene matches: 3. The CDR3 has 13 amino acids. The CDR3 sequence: CASSYTGGDGYTF. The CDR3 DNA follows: TGTGCCAGCAGCTACACAGGGGGCGATGGCTACACCTTC.

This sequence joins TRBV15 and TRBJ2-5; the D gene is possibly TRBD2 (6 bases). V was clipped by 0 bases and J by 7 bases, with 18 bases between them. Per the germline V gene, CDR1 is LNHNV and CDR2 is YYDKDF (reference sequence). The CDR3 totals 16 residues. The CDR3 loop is CATSRDRGTVFMTQYF. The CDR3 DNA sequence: TGTGCCACCAGCAGAGATCGGGGGACCGTATTTATGACCCAGTACTTC. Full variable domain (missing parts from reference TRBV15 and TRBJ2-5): DAMVIQNPRYQVTQFGKPVTLSCSQTLNHNVMYWYQQKSSQAPKLLFHYYDKDFNNEADTPDNFQSRRPNTSFCFLDIRSPGLGDTAMYLCATSRDRGTVFMTQYFGPGTRLLVL.

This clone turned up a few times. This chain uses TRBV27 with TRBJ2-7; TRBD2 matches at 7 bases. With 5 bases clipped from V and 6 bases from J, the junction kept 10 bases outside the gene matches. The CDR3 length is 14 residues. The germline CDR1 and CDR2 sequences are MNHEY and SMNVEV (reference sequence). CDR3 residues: CASSPTRLAGEQYF. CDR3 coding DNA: TGTGCCAGCAGTCCAACTAGACTAGCCGGCGAGCAGTACTTC.

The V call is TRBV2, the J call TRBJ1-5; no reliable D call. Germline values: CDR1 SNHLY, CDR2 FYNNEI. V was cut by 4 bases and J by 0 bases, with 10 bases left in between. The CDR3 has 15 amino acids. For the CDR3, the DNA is TGTGCCAGCAGTGTGGGTCAATATAGCAATCAGCCCCAGCATTTT. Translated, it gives CASSVGQYSNQPQHF.